The 29 T cell receptor beta chains presented below share a single source sample, sequenced in a study of a mutant IDH1 vaccine in newly diagnosed glioma. Only in-frame clones appear in the TCRdb table, and some are missing; sequencing was by immunoSEQ multiplex PCR. The profile shows around 30,000 clones, approximately 87% of them singletons. The time point denotes: week 47, end of study. With topical imiquimod, each dose of the vaccine consisted of 300 ug of mutant IDH1 20-mer peptide. Their antigen targets remain unknown. Sequenced material: PBMCs, taken from a glioma patient whose treatment included an IDH1 peptide vaccine. The receptors stem from a woman aged 25 to 39 with glioma.

V and J are TRBV14 and TRBJ1-1; D unclear. The CDR3 extends over 16 amino acids. Germline lookup yields CDR1 SGHDN and CDR2 FVKESK. Trimming shortened V by 4 bases and J by 3 bases, and 18 bases separated the two germline ends. CDR3 sequence reads: CASSRIQWSWDTEAFF. CDR3 nucleotide sequence: TGTGCCAGCAGCCGAATTCAGTGGAGTTGGGACACTGAAGCTTTCTTT.

The chain has TRBV5-5 and TRBJ1-3; TRBD1 aligns across 8 bases. Germline V lookup: CDR1 SGHKS, CDR2 YYEKEE (reference sequence). The CDR3 totals 16 residues. Trimming at V came to 4 bases and at J to 4 bases, leaving 10 bases not matched to a gene. CDR3 in amino acids: CASSLGTGSRGNTIYF. CDR3 DNA sequence: TGTGCCAGCAGCCTTGGGACAGGCTCGAGAGGAAACACCATATATTTT.

The chain carries TRBV2 and TRBJ1-4, with TRBD1 as a possible D gene (5 bases). Trimming cost V 3 bases and J 4 bases, with 9 bases left between them. The CDR3 runs to 14 residues. Germline V gene sequence: CDR1 SNHLY, CDR2 FYNNEI. CDR3 loop: CASSERGLNEKLFF. CDR3 in DNA: TGTGCCAGCAGTGAGAGGGGACTTAATGAAAAACTGTTTTTT.

The chain combines TRBV13 with TRBJ1-1; tentative D call: TRBD1 (5 bases). The V gene lost 10 bases and the J gene lost 5 bases, with 23 bases spanning the gap. This CDR3 comprises 15 residues. The V gene's germline CDR1 is PRHDT and CDR2 FYEKMQ (reference sequence). As DNA, the CDR3 is TGTGCCAACACCCGGACGGGACCCGCAGGGACTGAAGCTTTCTTT. As protein: CANTRTGPAGTEAFF.

The chain links TRBV5-4 to TRBJ1-1; D is unclear. The CDR3 has 12 residues. Trimming took 0 bases from V and 0 from J, leaving 0 bases between them. Looked up from germline, CDR1 is SGHNT and CDR2 is YYREEE (reference sequence). The CDR3 DNA reads as TGTGCCAGCAGCTTGGTGAACACTGAAGCTTTCTTT. As protein: CASSLVNTEAFF.

The gene calls are TRBV19 and TRBJ1-6, with a possible D match to TRBD1 (5 bases). Trimming pared 3 bases from V and 10 bases from J, leaving 13 bases between. CDR3 length equals 14 residues. Germline CDR1 is LNHDA and CDR2 is SQIVND (reference sequence). The CDR3 nucleotides read TGTGCCAGTAGTATGTATAGAGGGGAATCACCCCTCCACTTT. It codes for CASSMYRGESPLHF.

The chain links TRBV4-2 to TRBJ1-6; D remains unclear. V gave up 4 bases and J gave up 0 bases, with 22 bases separating them. The length of the CDR3 is 20 residues. CDR1 is LGHNA and CDR2 is YNFKEQ in the germline V gene. The chain's CDR3 is CASSPRGSARASSYNSPLHF. The DNA of the CDR3 is TGTGCCAGCAGCCCCCGCGGCAGTGCCCGCGCTAGCTCCTATAATTCACCCCTCCACTTT.

This clone was picked up one time. The chain recombines TRBV5-1 with TRBJ2-3; D not certain. Between the trimmed V and J ends, which lost 4 bases and 0 bases, there was a span of 15 bases. This CDR3 has 16 residues. Germline V gene data show CDR1 as SGHRS and CDR2 as YFSETQ. CDR3 in amino acids: CASSPDTISSTDTQYF. The CDR3 DNA reads TGCGCCAGCAGCCCAGACACAATCTCTAGCACAGATACGCAGTATTTT.

This sequence joins TRBV9 and TRBJ1-2; no clear D. Germline CDR1 reads SGDLS; CDR2 reads YYNGEE. V lost 4 bases to trimming and J lost 2 bases, with 9 bases between them. This CDR3 is built from 13 residues. CDR3 DNA sequence: TGTGCCAGCAGCTCCACGGCCAACTATGGCTACACCTTC. Translated: CASSSTANYGYTF.

The chain employs TRBV7-3 and TRBJ2-3; TRBD2 aligns across 11 bases. The germline CDR1 and CDR2 sequences are SGHTA and FQGTGA. CDR3 length equals 16 residues. The V gene end was trimmed by 5 bases and the J gene end by 0 bases; junction bases not matched to a gene: 4. CDR3 region: CASSPIAGGSTDTQYF. CDR3 nucleotides: TGTGCCAGCAGCCCCATAGCGGGGGGGAGCACAGATACGCAGTATTTT.

The rearrangement links TRBV30 to TRBJ2-3; D not certain. The CDR3 has 14 residues. V lost 2 bases, J lost 3 bases, and 12 bases lay in between. CDR1 is GTSNPN, CDR2 SVGIG, per germline (reference sequence). CDR3 nucleotide sequence: TGTGCCTGGAGTCTGGCAGCCGTGACAGATACGCAGTATTTT. Translating gives CAWSLAAVTDTQYF.

The chain links TRBV5-1 to TRBJ2-5; tentatively, D is TRBD1 (6 bases). CDR1 SGHRS and CDR2 YFSETQ come from the germline V gene. The CDR3 runs to 14 residues. The germline V and J ends were trimmed by 2 bases and 2 bases, with 10 bases remaining between them. DNA for the CDR3: TGCGCCAGCAGCTTAGGGGACACACAAGAGACCCAGTACTTC. It is translated as CASSLGDTQETQYF.

This chain joins TRBV10-3 and TRBJ1-1; TRBD1 agrees at 7 bases. The CDR3 has 13 amino acids. Germline CDR1 and CDR2: ENHRY and SYGVKD. V was clipped by 11 bases and J by 1 base; unmatched bases: 7. The CDR3 here is CAGKTGPNTEAFF. CDR3 DNA sequence: TGTGCCGGAAAGACAGGGCCGAACACTGAAGCTTTCTTT.

The chain joins TRBV29-1 to TRBJ2-7, with D tentatively TRBD2 (6 bases). The V gene's germline CDR1 is SQVTM and CDR2 ANQGSEA. Trimming removed 6 bases at V and 2 bases at J, with 14 bases between. CDR3 size: 13 residues. The CDR3 bases are TGCAGCGTAAACGGGGGAAAGGCCTACGAGCAGTACTTC. Amino acid sequence: CSVNGGKAYEQYF.

J is TRBJ1-5 and V is TRBV19, with D possibly TRBD1 on 6 matching bases. The CDR3 has 16 amino acids. Germline lookup yields CDR1 LNHDA and CDR2 SQIVND (reference sequence). The germline V and J ends were trimmed by 5 bases and 8 bases, with 22 bases remaining between them. The CDR3 bases are TGTGCCAGTAGTTCGACTCCTCAGGGGACGATCGAGCCCCAGCATTTT. This encodes CASSSTPQGTIEPQHF.

This clone appeared a single time. This sequence joins TRBV6-1 and TRBJ2-5; 7 bases line up with TRBD2. The ends lost 6 bases at V and 2 bases at J; junction bases unmatched: 9. The CDR3 is 15 residues long. Germline lookup yields CDR1 MNHNS and CDR2 SASEGT. Here the CDR3 DNA reads TGTGCCAGCAGGGGGACTACCCCGGGGCAAGAGACCCAGTACTTC. Translation gives CASRGTTPGQETQYF.

The genes are TRBV13 and TRBJ1-6; 7 bases fit TRBD1. The CDR3 runs to 17 residues. V dropped 5 bases and J dropped 9; count of bases not matched to a gene: 16. Germline lookup yields CDR1 PRHDT and CDR2 FYEKMQ (reference sequence). The CDR3 region is CASSQGDRINRGSPLHF. CDR3 DNA: TGTGCCAGCAGCCAAGGGGACAGAATAAATCGGGGTTCACCCCTCCACTTT.

The chain couples TRBV28 to TRBJ2-7; 7 bases map to TRBD1. This CDR3 is built from 13 residues. J was trimmed by 7 bases and V by 3 bases; bases with no gene match: 6. CDR1 is MDHEN and CDR2 is SYDVKM in the germline V gene. CDR3 protein: CASSFRGSEEQYF. CDR3 in DNA: TGTGCCAGCAGTTTCAGGGGGTCGGAGGAGCAGTACTTC.

V and J are TRBV6-1 and TRBJ1-1, with TRBD1 as a possible D gene (6 bases). V was shortened by 8 bases and J by 6 bases, with 19 bases between the two germline ends. CDR3 length equals 14 residues. Germline V gives CDR1 MNHNS, CDR2 SASEGT. The CDR3: CASSQGTTRAEAFF. The CDR3 coding sequence is TGTGCCAGCTCACAGGGTACCACCCGGGCTGAAGCTTTCTTT.

In this sample, this clone turned up a few times. The chain employs TRBV5-6 and TRBJ1-4; D might be TRBD1 (6 bases). Trimming left V 7 bases short and J 0 bases short, with 13 bases between. The CDR3 consists of 15 residues. Germline values: CDR1 SGHDT, CDR2 YYEEEE. The CDR3: CASQGQAATNEKLFF. The CDR3 DNA follows: TGTGCCAGCCAGGGACAAGCTGCAACTAATGAAAAACTGTTTTTT.

In this sample, this clone turned up once. The chain has TRBV25-1 and TRBJ2-3; D is possibly TRBD2 (6 bases). The CDR3 has 16 residues. Germline V gene sequence: CDR1 MGHDK, CDR2 SYGVNS. V lost 2 bases, J lost 0 bases, and 12 bases lay in between. For the CDR3, the DNA is TGTGCCAGCAGTGAAGCGGGGAGAGGAAGCACAGATACGCAGTATTTT. Protein product: CASSEAGRGSTDTQYF.

This clone was found a few times. The gene calls are TRBV6-5 and TRBJ1-2; D is uncertain. Germline assignment: CDR1 MNHEY and CDR2 SVGAGI. The CDR3 has 13 amino acids. V was cut by 0 bases and J by 6 bases, with 8 bases left in between. DNA of the CDR3: TGTGCCAGCAGTTACTCCGACACAGATGGCTACACCTTC. It yields the protein CASSYSDTDGYTF.

The chain combines TRBV2 with TRBJ1-6; tentatively, D is TRBD1 (5 bases). Trimming cost V 6 bases and J 10 bases, with 16 bases left between them. In germline, CDR1 is SNHLY, CDR2 FYNNEI. The CDR3 length is 14 residues. CDR3 nucleotide sequence: TGTGCCAGCAGGGACACCGGTCCCGTATCACCCCTCCACTTT. Its protein product is CASRDTGPVSPLHF.

This clone was detected once. The chain couples TRBV7-8 to TRBJ2-7; a weak D match, TRBD1 (5 bases). The CDR3 totals 13 residues. With 5 bases removed from V and 6 bases from J, the gap between germline ends came to 14 bases. CDR1 is SGHVS, CDR2 FQNEAQ, per germline. The CDR3 nucleotides are TGTGCCAGCAGCCCCCGAGGTAGGGGCGAGCAGTACTTC. It codes for CASSPRGRGEQYF.

The chain is built from TRBV18 and TRBJ2-7; no definite D call. V was clipped by 3 bases and J by 2 bases, with 2 bases between them. In germline, CDR1 is KGHSH, CDR2 LQKENI. The CDR3 runs 11 residues. The CDR3 sequence: CASSPAYEQYF. The CDR3, as DNA: TGTGCCAGCTCACCGGCCTACGAGCAGTACTTC.

The table lists this clone with a count of one. The DNA of the CDR3 is TGTGCCAGCAGCGAAGGGGTTATCTATGGCTACACCTTC. Protein: CASSEGVIYGYTF. The chain is built from TRBV7-9 and TRBJ1-2; possible D gene TRBD1, 5 bases. CDR1 SEHNR and CDR2 FQNEAQ come from the germline V gene (reference sequence). The CDR3 has 13 residues. Trimming took off 5 bases at V and 4 bases at J, with 11 bases between the two ends.

This chain joins TRBV19 and TRBJ2-7; 11 bases fit TRBD1. The CDR3 is 16 residues long. V dropped 6 bases and J dropped 0; count of bases not matched to a gene: 7. Per germline, CDR1 LNHDA and CDR2 SQIVND (reference sequence). CDR3 region: CASSPTDRGLSYEQYF. DNA of the CDR3: TGTGCCAGTAGCCCAACGGACAGGGGGCTCTCCTACGAGCAGTACTTC.

The chain couples TRBV5-1 to TRBJ1-5, with D unclear. The CDR3 has 14 residues. CDR1 SGHRS and CDR2 YFSETQ come from the germline V gene. Trimming took 0 bases from V and 2 from J, leaving 6 bases between them. The CDR3 here is CASSLGGGNQPQHF. The CDR3 region has the DNA TGCGCCAGCAGCTTGGGTGGGGGCAATCAGCCCCAGCATTTT.

The chain has TRBV5-1 and TRBJ1-4; 7 positions agree with TRBD1. The V gene's germline CDR1 is SGHRS and CDR2 YFSETQ. J was trimmed by 8 bases and V by 4 bases; bases with no gene match: 11. This CDR3 is 15 amino acids long. CDR3 loop: CASSVDRTETEKLFF. CDR3 in DNA: TGCGCCAGCAGCGTGGACAGGACCGAAACAGAAAAACTGTTTTTT.